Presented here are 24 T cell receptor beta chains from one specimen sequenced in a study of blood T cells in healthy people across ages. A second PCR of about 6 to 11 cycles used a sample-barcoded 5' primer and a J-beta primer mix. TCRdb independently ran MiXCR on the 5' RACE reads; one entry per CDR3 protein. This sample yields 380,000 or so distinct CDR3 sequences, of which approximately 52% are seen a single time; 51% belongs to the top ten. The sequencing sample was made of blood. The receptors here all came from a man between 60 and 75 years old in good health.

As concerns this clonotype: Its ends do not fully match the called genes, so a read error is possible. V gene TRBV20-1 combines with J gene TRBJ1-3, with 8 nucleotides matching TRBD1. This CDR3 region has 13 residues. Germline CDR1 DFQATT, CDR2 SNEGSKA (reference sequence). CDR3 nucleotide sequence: TGCAGTGCTCCCAGGGGGCCTGGAAGCACCATATATTTT. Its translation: CSAPRGPGSTIYF.

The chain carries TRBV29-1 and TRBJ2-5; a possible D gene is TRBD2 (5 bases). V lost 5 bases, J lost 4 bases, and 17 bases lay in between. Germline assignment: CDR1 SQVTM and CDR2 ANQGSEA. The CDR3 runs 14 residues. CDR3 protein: CSVYAGLGGETQYF. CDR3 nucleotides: TGCAGCGTTTATGCGGGCCTCGGCGGAGAGACCCAGTACTTC.

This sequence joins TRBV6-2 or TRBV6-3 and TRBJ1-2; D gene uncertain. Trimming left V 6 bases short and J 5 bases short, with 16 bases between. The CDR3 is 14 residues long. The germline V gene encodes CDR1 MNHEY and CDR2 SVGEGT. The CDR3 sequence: CASSLTPGIYGYTF. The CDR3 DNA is TGTGCCAGCAGCCTAACGCCGGGAATTTATGGCTACACCTTC.

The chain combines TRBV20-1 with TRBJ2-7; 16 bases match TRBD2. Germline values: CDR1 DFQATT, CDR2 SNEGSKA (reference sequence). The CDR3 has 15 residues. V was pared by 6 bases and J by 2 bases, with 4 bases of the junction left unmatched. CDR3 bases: TGCAGTGCGGCCGGGACTAGCGGGAGGGCCTACGAGCAGTACTTC. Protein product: CSAAGTSGRAYEQYF.

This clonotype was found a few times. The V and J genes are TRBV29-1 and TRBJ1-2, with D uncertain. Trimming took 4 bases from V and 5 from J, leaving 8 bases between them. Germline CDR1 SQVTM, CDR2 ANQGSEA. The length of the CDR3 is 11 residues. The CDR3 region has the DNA TGCAGCGTTGTGGCGGGATATGGCTACACCTTC. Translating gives CSVVAGYGYTF.

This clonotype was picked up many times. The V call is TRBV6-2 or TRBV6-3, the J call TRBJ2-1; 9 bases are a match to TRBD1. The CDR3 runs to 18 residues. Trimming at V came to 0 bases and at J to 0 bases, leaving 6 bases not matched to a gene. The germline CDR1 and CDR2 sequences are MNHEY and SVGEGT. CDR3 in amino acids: CASSYSNPGQGSYNEQFF. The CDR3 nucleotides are TGTGCCAGCAGTTACTCAAATCCGGGACAGGGCTCCTACAATGAGCAGTTCTTC.

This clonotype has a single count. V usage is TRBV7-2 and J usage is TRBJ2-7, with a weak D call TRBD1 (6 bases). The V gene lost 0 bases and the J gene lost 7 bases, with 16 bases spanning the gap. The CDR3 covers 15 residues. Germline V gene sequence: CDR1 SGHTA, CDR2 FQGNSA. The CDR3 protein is CASSLAGAYYNEQYF. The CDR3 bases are TGTGCCAGCAGCTTAGCGGGGGCTTACTACAATGAGCAGTACTTC.

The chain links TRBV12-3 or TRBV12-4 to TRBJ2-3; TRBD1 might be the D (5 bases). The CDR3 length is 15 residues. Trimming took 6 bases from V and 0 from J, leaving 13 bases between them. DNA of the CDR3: TGTGCCAGCAGCAGTGACAGACATAGCACAGATACGCAGTATTTT. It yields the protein CASSSDRHSTDTQYF.

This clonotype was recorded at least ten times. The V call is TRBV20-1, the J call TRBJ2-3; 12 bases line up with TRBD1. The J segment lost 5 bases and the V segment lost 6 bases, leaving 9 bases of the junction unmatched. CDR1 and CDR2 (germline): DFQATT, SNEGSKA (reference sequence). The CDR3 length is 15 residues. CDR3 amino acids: CSATWDRGRVDTQYF. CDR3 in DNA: TGCAGTGCAACTTGGGACAGGGGGCGAGTAGATACGCAGTATTTT.

CDR3 sequence (DNA): TGTGCCAGCAGCTTTAGGGACCGAAGGCTCCACTACGAGCAGTACTTC. Protein sequence: CASSFRDRRLHYEQYF. This chain links TRBV13 with TRBJ2-7; TRBD1 or TRBD2 may be the D gene (5 bases each). CDR1 is PRHDT and CDR2 is FYEKMQ in the germline V gene (reference sequence). V lost 3 bases, J lost 3 bases, and 18 bases lay in between. The CDR3 contains 16 residues.

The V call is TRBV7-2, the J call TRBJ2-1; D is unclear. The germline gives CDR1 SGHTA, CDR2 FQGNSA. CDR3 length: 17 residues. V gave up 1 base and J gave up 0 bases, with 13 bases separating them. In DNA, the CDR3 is TGTGCCAGCAGCTTAGTATGGCGATTTAGCTCCTACAATGAGCAGTTCTTC. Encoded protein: CASSLVWRFSSYNEQFF.

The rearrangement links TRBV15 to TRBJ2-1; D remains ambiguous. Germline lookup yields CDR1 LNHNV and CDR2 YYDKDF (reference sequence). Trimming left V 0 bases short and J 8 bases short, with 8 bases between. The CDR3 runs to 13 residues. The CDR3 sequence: CATSRDQVDEQFF. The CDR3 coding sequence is TGTGCCACCAGCAGAGATCAAGTAGATGAGCAGTTCTTC.

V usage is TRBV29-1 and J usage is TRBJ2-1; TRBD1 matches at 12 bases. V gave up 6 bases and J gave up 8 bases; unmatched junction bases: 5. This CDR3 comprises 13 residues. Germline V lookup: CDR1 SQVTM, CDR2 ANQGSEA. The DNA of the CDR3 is TGCAGCGTGGGACAGGGGGCAAAGCATGAGCAGTTCTTC. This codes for CSVGQGAKHEQFF.

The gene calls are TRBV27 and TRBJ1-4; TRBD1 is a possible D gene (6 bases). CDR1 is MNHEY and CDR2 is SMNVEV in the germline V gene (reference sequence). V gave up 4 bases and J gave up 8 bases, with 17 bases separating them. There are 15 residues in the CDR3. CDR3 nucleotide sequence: TGTGCCAGCAGTTCCAGGGGAGGGCTTGAGGAAAAACTGTTTTTT. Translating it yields CASSSRGGLEEKLFF.

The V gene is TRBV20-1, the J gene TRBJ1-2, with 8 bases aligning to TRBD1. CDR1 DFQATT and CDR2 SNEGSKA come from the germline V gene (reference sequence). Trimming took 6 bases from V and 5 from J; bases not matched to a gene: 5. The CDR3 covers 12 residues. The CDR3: CSAEDRAYGYTF. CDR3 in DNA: TGCAGTGCGGAGGACAGGGCTTATGGCTACACCTTC.

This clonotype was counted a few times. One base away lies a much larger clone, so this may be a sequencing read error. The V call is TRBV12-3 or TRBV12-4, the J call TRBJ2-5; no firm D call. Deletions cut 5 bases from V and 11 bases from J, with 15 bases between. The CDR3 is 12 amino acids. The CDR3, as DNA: TGTGCCAGCAGTCCCGCCTCCGCCGCGCAGTACTTC. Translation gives CASSPASAAQYF.

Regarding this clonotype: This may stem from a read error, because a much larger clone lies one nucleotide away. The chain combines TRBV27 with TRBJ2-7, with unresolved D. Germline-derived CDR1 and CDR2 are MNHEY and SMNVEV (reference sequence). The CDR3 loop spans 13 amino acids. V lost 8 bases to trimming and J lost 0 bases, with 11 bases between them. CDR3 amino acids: CASHGLISYEQYF. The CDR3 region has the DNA TGTGCCAGCCACGGTTTGATCTCCTACGAGCAGTACTTC.

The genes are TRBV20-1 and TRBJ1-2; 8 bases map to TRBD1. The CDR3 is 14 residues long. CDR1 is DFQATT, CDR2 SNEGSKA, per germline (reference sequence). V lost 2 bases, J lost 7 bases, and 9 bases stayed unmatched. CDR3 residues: CSARPGQGSAGYTF. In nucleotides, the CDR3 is TGCAGTGCTAGACCCGGACAGGGTTCGGCTGGCTACACCTTC.

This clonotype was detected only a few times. The CDR3 DNA reads as TGTGCCAGCACCGTCCGCGCGGGGGGGGCGACAGATACGCAGTATTTT. This sequence encodes CASTVRAGGATDTQYF. This rearrangement joins TRBV9 to TRBJ2-3, with 9 bases aligning to TRBD2. CDR1 SGDLS and CDR2 YYNGEE come from the germline V gene. The CDR3 totals 16 residues. With 6 bases clipped from V and 3 bases from J, the junction kept 11 bases outside the gene matches.

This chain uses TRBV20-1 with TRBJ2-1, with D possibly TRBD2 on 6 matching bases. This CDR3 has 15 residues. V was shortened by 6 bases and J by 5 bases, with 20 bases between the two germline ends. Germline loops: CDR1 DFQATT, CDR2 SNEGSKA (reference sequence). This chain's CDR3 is CSAPAVAGSDNEQFF. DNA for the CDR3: TGCAGTGCCCCCGCTGTGGCGGGAAGCGACAATGAGCAGTTCTTC.

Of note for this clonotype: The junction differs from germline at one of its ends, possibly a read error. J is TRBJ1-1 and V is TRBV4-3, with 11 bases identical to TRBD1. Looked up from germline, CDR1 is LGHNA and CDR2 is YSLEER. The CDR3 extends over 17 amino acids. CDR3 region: CASSQGTGGGIVTEAFF. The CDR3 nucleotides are TGCGCCAGTAGCCAAGGGACAGGGGGTGGAATAGTCACTGAAGCTTTCTTT.

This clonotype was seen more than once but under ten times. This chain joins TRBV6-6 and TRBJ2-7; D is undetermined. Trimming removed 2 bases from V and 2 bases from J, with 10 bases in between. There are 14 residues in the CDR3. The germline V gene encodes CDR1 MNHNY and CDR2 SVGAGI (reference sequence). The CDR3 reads CASSYGGTTYEQYF. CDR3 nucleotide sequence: TGTGCCAGCAGTTACGGTGGCACGACCTACGAGCAGTACTTC.

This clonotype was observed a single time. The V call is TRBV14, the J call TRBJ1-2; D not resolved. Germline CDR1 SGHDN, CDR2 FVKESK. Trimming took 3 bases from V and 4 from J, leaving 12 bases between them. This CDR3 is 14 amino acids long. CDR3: CASSQPPEGYGYTF. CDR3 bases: TGTGCCAGCAGCCAGCCTCCCGAGGGCTATGGCTACACCTTC.

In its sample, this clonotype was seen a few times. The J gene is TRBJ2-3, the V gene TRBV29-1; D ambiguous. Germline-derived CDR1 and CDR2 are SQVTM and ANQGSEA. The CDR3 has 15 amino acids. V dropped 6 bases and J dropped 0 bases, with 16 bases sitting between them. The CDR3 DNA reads TGCAGCGTAGGAAACTTACTAACTAGCACAGATACGCAGTATTTT. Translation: CSVGNLLTSTDTQYF.